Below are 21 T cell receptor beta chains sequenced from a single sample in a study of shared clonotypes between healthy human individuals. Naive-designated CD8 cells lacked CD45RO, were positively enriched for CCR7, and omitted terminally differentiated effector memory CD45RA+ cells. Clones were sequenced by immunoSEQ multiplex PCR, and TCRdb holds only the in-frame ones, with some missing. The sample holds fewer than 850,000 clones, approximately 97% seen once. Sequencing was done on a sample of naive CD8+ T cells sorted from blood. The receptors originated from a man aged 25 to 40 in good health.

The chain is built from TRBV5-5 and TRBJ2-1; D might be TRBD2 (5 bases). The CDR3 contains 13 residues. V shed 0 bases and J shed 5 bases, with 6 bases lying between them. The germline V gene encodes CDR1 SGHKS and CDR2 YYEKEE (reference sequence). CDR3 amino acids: CASSLGTDNEQFF. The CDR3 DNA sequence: TGTGCCAGCAGCTTGGGGACTGACAATGAGCAGTTCTTC.

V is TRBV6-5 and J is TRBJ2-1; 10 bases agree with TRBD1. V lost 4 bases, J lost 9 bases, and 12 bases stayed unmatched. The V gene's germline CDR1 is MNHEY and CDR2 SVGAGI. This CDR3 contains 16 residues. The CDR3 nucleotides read TGTGCCAGCAGTTTTTATCGGGACAGGGGCATGGCTGAGCAGTTCTTC. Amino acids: CASSFYRDRGMAEQFF.

CDR3 amino acids: CASSLADLGRYEQYF. CDR3 nucleotide sequence: TGTGCCAGCAGCTTAGCCGACCTAGGTCGCTACGAGCAGTACTTC. This chain joins TRBV7-9 and TRBJ2-7, with D uncertain. Germline V gene sequence: CDR1 SEHNR, CDR2 FQNEAQ (reference sequence). The length of the CDR3 is 15 residues. The ends were cut back, 0 bases at V and 3 bases at J, with 12 bases in the middle. The whole variable domain, filled in from reference TRBV7-9 and TRBJ2-7, reads DTGVSQNPRHKITKRGQNVTFRCDPISEHNRLYWYRQTLGQGPEFLTYFQNEAQLEKSRLLSDRFSAERPKGSFSTLEIQRTEQGDSAMYLCASSLADLGRYEQYFGPGTRLTVT.

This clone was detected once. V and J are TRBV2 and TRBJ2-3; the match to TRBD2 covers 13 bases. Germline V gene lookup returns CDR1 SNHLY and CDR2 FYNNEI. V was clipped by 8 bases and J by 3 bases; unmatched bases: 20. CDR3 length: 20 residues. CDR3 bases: TGTGCCAGCGAGCGAGTCAGGGGTAAGACTAGCGGGAGGAGGACAGATACGCAGTATTTT. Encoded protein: CASERVRGKTSGRRTDTQYF.

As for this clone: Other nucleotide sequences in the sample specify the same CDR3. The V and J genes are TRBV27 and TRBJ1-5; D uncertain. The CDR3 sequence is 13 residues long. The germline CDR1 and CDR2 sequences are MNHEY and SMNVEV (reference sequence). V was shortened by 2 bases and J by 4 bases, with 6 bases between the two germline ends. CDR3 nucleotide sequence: TGTGCCAGCAGTTTAGGTAGTAATCAGCCCCAGCATTTT. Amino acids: CASSLGSNQPQHF.

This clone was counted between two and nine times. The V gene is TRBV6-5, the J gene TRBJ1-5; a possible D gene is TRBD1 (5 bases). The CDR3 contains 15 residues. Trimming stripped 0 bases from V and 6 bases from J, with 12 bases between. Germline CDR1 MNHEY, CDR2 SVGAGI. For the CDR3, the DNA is TGTGCCAGCAGTTACTCAGAAGGGGATGGTCAGCCCCAGCATTTT. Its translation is CASSYSEGDGQPQHF.

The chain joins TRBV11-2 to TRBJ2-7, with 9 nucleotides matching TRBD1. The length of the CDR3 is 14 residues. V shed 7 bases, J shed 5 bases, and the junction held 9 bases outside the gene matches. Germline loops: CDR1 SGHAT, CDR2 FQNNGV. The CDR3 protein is CASTLGQGFDEQYF. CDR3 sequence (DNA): TGTGCCAGCACCCTTGGACAGGGGTTTGACGAGCAGTACTTC.

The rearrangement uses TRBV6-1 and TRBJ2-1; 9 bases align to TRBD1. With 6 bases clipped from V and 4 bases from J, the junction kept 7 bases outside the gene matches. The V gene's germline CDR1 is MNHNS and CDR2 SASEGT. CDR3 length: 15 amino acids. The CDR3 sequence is CASRTGQGWYNEQFF. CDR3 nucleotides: TGTGCCAGCAGGACTGGACAGGGGTGGTACAATGAGCAGTTCTTC.

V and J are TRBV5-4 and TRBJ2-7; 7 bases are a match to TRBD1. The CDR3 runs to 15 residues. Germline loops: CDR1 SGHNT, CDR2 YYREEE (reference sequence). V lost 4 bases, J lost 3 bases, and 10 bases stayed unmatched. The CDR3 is CASSEDRDRFYEQYF. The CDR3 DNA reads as TGTGCCAGCAGCGAGGACCGGGACAGATTCTACGAGCAGTACTTC.

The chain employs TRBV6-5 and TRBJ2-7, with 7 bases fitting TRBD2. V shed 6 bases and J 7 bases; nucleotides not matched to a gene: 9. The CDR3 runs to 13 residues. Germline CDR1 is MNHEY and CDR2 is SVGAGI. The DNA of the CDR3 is TGTGCCAGCAGCCAGGGACTACCGGGGGAGCAGTACTTC. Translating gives CASSQGLPGEQYF.

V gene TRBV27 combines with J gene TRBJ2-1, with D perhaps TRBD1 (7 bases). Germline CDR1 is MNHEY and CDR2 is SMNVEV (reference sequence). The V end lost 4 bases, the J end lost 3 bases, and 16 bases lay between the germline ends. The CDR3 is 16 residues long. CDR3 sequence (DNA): TGTGCCAGCAGTTCGGGGGCAGGGGGTGGCTACAATGAGCAGTTCTTC. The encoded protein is CASSSGAGGGYNEQFF.

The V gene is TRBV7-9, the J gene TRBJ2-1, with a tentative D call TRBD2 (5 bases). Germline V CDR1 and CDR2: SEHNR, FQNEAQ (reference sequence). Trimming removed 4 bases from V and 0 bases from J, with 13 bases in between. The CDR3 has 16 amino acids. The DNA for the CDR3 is TGTGCCAGCAGCTCGGGGAGTATGAGCTCCTACAATGAGCAGTTCTTC. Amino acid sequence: CASSSGSMSSYNEQFF.

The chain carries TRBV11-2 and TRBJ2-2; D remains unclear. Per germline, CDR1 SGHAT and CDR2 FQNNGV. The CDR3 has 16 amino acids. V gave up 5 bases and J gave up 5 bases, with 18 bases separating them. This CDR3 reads CASSRGAAEQTGELFF. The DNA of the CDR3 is TGTGCCAGCAGCCGAGGTGCAGCAGAGCAAACCGGGGAGCTGTTTTTT.

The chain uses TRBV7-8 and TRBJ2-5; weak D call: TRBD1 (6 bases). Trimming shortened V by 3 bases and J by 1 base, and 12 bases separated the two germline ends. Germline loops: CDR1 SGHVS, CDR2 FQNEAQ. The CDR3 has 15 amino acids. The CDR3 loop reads CASSFVGRGQETQYF. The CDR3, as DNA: TGTGCCAGCAGCTTTGTAGGCAGGGGCCAAGAGACCCAGTACTTC.

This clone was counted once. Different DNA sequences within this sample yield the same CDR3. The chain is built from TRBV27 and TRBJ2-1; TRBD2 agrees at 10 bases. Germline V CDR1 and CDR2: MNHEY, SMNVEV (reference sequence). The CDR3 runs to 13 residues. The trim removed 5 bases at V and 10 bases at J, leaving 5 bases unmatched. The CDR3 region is CASSSGRAGEQFF. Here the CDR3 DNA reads TGTGCCAGCAGTAGCGGGAGGGCCGGAGAGCAGTTCTTC.

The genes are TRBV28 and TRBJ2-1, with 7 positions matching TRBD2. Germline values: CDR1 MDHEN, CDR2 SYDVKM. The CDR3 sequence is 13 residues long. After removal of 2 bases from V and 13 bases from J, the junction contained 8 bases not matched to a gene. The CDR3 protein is CASSLGLAAHQFF. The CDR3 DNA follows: TGTGCCAGCAGTTTAGGTCTAGCGGCTCACCAGTTCTTC. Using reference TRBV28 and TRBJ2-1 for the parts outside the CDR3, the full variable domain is DVKVTQSSRYLVKRTGEKVFLECVQDMDHENMFWYRQDPGLGLRLIYFSYDVKMKEKGDIPEGYSVSREKKERFSLILESASTNQTSMYLCASSLGLAAHQFFGPGTRLTVL.

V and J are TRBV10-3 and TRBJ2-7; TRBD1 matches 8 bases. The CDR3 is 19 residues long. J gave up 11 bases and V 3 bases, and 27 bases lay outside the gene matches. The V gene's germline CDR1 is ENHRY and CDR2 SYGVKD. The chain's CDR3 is CAISDPSLRSGQDTPREYF. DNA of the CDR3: TGTGCCATCAGTGACCCCTCATTAAGGTCGGGACAGGATACCCCCAGGGAGTACTTC.

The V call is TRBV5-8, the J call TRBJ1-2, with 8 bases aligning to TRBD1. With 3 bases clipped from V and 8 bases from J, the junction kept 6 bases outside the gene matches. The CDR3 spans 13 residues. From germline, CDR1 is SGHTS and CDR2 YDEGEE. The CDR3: CASSSSDRDGYTF. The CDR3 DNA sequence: TGTGCCAGCAGCTCCTCGGACAGGGACGGCTACACCTTC.

CDR3 nucleotides: TGTGCCAGCAGTTACAGGACTAGCGGGAGGGCCCGTACCCTCGACAATGAGCAGTTCTTC. Amino acid sequence: CASSYRTSGRARTLDNEQFF. The chain joins TRBV6-8 to TRBJ2-1; 15 nucleotides agree with TRBD2. The J segment lost 5 bases and the V segment lost 2 bases, leaving 13 bases of the junction unmatched. Per the germline V gene, CDR1 is MNHGY and CDR2 is SAAAGT. This CDR3 is built from 20 residues.

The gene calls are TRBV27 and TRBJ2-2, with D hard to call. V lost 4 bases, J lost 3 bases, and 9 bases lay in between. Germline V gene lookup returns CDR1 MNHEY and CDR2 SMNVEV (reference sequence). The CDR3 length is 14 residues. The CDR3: CASSYFSYTGELFF. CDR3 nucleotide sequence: TGTGCCAGCAGTTACTTTTCGTACACCGGGGAGCTGTTTTTT.

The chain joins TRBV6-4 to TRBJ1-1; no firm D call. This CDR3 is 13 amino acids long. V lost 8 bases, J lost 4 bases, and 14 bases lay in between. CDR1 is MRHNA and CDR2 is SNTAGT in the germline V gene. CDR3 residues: CASQAAMGTEAFF. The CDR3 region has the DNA TGTGCCAGCCAGGCGGCCATGGGCACTGAAGCTTTCTTT.